The present T cell receptor beta chain was sequenced within a study of OX40 agonist ivuxolimab in advanced cancers. Study information: Ivuxolimab, which patients received intravenously every 2 weeks, was dosed at 0.01 to 10 mg/kg. Three individuals attained partial responses, comprising one hepatocellular carcinoma case and two cutaneous melanoma cases. Head and neck, renal cell, melanoma or hepatocellular carcinoma were the cancers that dose-escalation patients had. General study points: Dosing at 0.1 to 3.0 mg/kg was accompanied by clonal expansion of CD4+ and CD8+ blood T cells by week 6.

The CDR3 sequence is 13 residues long. Looked up from germline, CDR1 is SGHNT and CDR2 is YENEEA. V was trimmed by 2 bases and J by 0 bases, leaving 2 bases between them. As concerns this clone: Antigen: not known.

TCRdb's table, derived via immunoSEQ multiplex PCR, lists solely in-frame clones and lacks some. The repertoire consists of about 83,000 clones, with about nine tenths occurring once and the leading ten covering around 0.39%. The TCR originated in an adult with an advanced solid tumor such as melanoma, head and neck, liver or kidney cancer. The material sequenced was CD4+ or CD8+ T cells sorted from blood, taken in a trial of the OX40 agonist ivuxolimab. This chain joins TRBV11-3 and TRBJ1-5; D unclear. CDR3 nucleotides: TGTGCCAGCAGCTTAAATAGCAATCAGCCCCAGCATTTT. Its protein product is CASSLNSNQPQHF.